This T cell receptor beta chain was sequenced for a study of blood T cell repertoires in COVID-19. Turning to the study itself: Acute-phase and convalescent COVID-19 samples originated in the United States, Italy and Spain. The analysed material was cDNA or gDNA that came from T cells, B-cell-depleted T cells, or PBMCs.

Per the study methods: How many nucleated cells were present was estimated from reference gene primer amplification. Profiling relied on immunoSEQ multiplex PCR, and the TCRdb table lists in-frame clones only, not all of them. V and J calls and clone size are as listed in that table; D and trimming were resolved from the DNA. The sample has about 180,000 clones, 89% seen once; the top ten hold approximately 2.1%. The CDR3 length is 12 residues. V lost 2 bases, J lost 9 bases, and 8 bases lay in between. In germline, CDR1 is SGHTA, CDR2 FQGNSA. The material sequenced was peripheral blood. The chain couples TRBV7-2 to TRBJ2-1; the D gene is possibly TRBD2 (5 bases). This clonotype was obtained from a man between 18 and 35 years old who had recovered from COVID-19. The CDR3: CASSLTGIEQFF. The CDR3 bases are TGTGCCAGCAGCTTAACGGGGATTGAGCAGTTCTTC.